These T cell receptor beta chains were read from a single sample in a study of blood T cell repertoires in COVID-19. The repertoire was sequenced with immunoSEQ multiplex PCR; TCRdb's copy has only in-frame clones and lacks some. The repertoire has more than 85,000 clones, around four fifths of them found once; the top ten carry about 9.3%. Sequenced material: peripheral blood. These receptors all come from a man aged 55 to 69 with active or convalescent COVID-19. Each CDR3 is given with its conserved first and last residue. A D gene is named only where the DNA matches it firmly. Clone size, where shown, is once, few, many, or a class for clones that have expanded.

>.|TRBJ2-1|TRBV15|TRBD2
CATSDRTSGRYNEQFF
TGTGCCACCAGCGATAGGACTAGCGGGAGGTACAATGAGCAGTTCTTC
>.|TRBJ2-5|TRBV11-3|.
CASSSPYEGQETQYF
TGTGCCAGCAGCTCTCCTTACGAGGGCCAAGAGACCCAGTACTTC
>.|TRBJ1-3|TRBV5-1|.
CASSFGHLSGNTIYF
TGCGCCAGCAGCTTCGGACATCTCTCTGGAAACACCATATATTTT
>.|TRBJ2-1|TRBV5-4|.
CASSPGWGNEGQFF
TGTGCCAGCAGCCCAGGATGGGGAAATGAGGGGCAGTTCTTC
>.|TRBJ1-1|TRBV29-1|.
CSVEGGVAFF
TGCAGCGTGGAGGGGGGGGTGGCTTTCTTT
>.|TRBJ1-1|TRBV19|.
CASSNPMNTEAFF
TGTGCCAGTAGTAATCCCATGAACACTGAAGCTTTCTTT
>.|TRBJ2-3|TRBV19|.
CASSMGVSDTQYF
TGTGCCAGTAGTATGGGAGTTTCAGATACGCAGTATTTT
>.|TRBJ2-1|TRBV4-1|TRBD2
CASSQQAGSSYNEQFF
TGCGCCAGCAGCCAACAAGCGGGGAGCTCCTACAATGAGCAGTTCTTC
>few|TRBJ2-2|TRBV19|.
CASSIGTPRGTGELFF
TGTGCCAGTAGTATAGGGACACCGCGGGGCACCGGGGAGCTGTTTTTT
>few|TRBJ2-5|TRBV12-3/TRBV12-4|TRBD1
CASRWTGEETQYF
TGTGCCAGCAGATGGACAGGGGAAGAGACCCAGTACTTC
>.|TRBJ2-3|TRBV27|.
CASSPNQLASTQYF
TGTGCCAGCAGTCCCAACCAACTAGCTAGTACGCAGTATTTT
>few|TRBJ1-2|TRBV5-4|.
CASSLVEAGYTF
TGTGCCAGCAGCTTGGTGGAGGCTGGCTACACCTTC
>.|TRBJ2-2|TRBV6-5|.
CASSYSLASGELFF
TGTGCCAGCAGTTACTCCCTGGCTAGCGGGGAGCTGTTTTTT
>.|TRBJ1-4|TRBV3-1/TRBV3-2|TRBD1
CASSQRTGQPATNEKLFF
TGTGCCAGCAGCCAAAGGACAGGGCAACCTGCAACTAATGAAAAACTGTTTTTT
>.|TRBJ1-6|TRBV24-1|.
CATSARESSPLHF
TGTGCCACCAGTGCGAGAGAGTCGTCACCCCTCCACTTT
>.|TRBJ2-5|TRBV15|TRBD2
CATSRGDLLTGGETQYF
TGTGCCACCAGCAGAGGCGACTTATTAACGGGAGGAGAGACCCAGTACTTC
>.|TRBJ2-5|TRBV10-1|TRBD2
CASSESPGGETQYF
TGCGCCAGCAGTGAGTCGCCGGGGGGGGAGACCCAGTACTTC
>.|TRBJ1-3|TRBV6-5|.
CATGAVGGNTIYF
TGTGCCACGGGAGCAGTTGGTGGAAACACCATATATTTT
>.|TRBJ2-1|TRBV18|TRBD1
CASSTRQGDSYNEQFF
TGTGCCAGCTCAACGAGACAGGGGGATTCCTACAATGAGCAGTTCTTC
>.|TRBJ2-3|TRBV9|.
CASSVGSLAAGRGLSTDTQYF
TGTGCCAGCAGCGTAGGGAGCTTGGCAGCGGGAAGGGGGTTGAGTACAGATACGCAGTATTTT
>few|TRBJ2-2|TRBV3-1/TRBV3-2|.
CASSPNAYNTGELFF
TGTGCCAGCAGCCCGAACGCCTACAACACCGGGGAGCTGTTTTTT
>.|TRBJ2-3|TRBV6-5|TRBD1
CASSYRDRADTQYF
TGTGCCAGCAGTTACAGGGACAGGGCAGATACGCAGTATTTT
>.|TRBJ1-2|TRBV18|TRBD1
CASSPPPGQGYYGYTF
TGTGCCAGCTCACCACCTCCGGGACAGGGTTACTATGGCTACACCTTC
>once|TRBJ2-5|TRBV9|.
CASSVTSQETQYF
TGTGCCAGCAGCGTTACTAGTCAAGAGACCCAGTACTTC
>.|TRBJ1-6|TRBV3-1/TRBV3-2|TRBD1
CASSSRQGASPLHF
TGTGCCAGCAGCTCGAGACAGGGGGCTTCACCCCTCCACTTT
>many|TRBJ2-1|TRBV6-1|TRBD2
CASSEAGGIYNEQFF
TGTGCCAGCAGCGAAGCGGGAGGGATATACAATGAGCAGTTCTTC
>.|TRBJ1-2|TRBV19|.
CASSMPTDSYGYTF
TGTGCCAGTAGTATGCCCACGGACAGCTATGGCTACACCTTC
>once|TRBJ1-2|TRBV7-9|.
CASSFIGYGYTF
TGTGCCAGCAGCTTTATCGGTTATGGCTACACCTTC
>.|TRBJ2-5|TRBV25-1|TRBD1
CASGQFSGQGIETQYF
TGTGCCAGCGGCCAGTTTTCGGGACAGGGGATTGAGACCCAGTACTTC
>.|TRBJ2-1|TRBV5-4|.
CASSSNGRGNEQFF
TGTGCCAGCAGCTCAAATGGTCGAGGCAATGAGCAGTTCTTC
>.|TRBJ2-2|TRBV19|.
CASRRSPRNTGELFF
TGTGCCAGTAGGCGGTCCCCGCGTAACACCGGGGAGCTGTTTTTT
>.|TRBJ2-7|TRBV6-6|TRBD2
CASSPTLAPMGSSSYEQYF
TGTGCCAGCAGTCCCACACTAGCGCCAATGGGATCAAGCTCCTACGAGCAGTACTTC
>.|TRBJ2-7|TRBV28|.
CASSFERRDSSYEQYF
TGTGCCAGCAGTTTTGAGCGGCGGGACAGCTCCTACGAGCAGTACTTC
>.|TRBJ2-1|TRBV28|.
CASSPFFTTMNEQFF
TGTGCCAGCAGTCCCTTCTTCACGACTATGAATGAGCAGTTCTTC
>.|TRBJ1-2|TRBV12-3/TRBV12-4|.
CASSLGGKRGYTF
TGTGCCAGCAGTTTAGGAGGGAAGCGTGGCTACACCTTC
>.|TRBJ2-1|TRBV28|.
CASREGAGYNEQFF
TGTGCCAGCAGGGAGGGAGCGGGCTACAATGAGCAGTTCTTC
>.|TRBJ2-1|TRBV28|TRBD2
CASSFAGGGNEQFF
TGTGCCAGCAGTTTCGCGGGAGGTGGGAATGAGCAGTTCTTC
>.|TRBJ1-5|TRBV29-1|.
CSVSDSFNQPQHF
TGCAGCGTCTCCGACAGTTTCAATCAGCCCCAGCATTTT
>.|TRBJ1-5|TRBV19|.
CASSIPTGSGSNQPQHF
TGTGCCAGTAGTATCCCGACAGGTTCGGGCAGCAATCAGCCCCAGCATTTT
>.|TRBJ2-5|TRBV6-5|.
CASSYDGGETQYF
TGTGCCAGCAGTTACGACGGAGGGGAGACCCAGTACTTC
>.|TRBJ2-2|TRBV4-1|TRBD2
CASSQVGRGSYTGELFF
TGCGCCAGCAGCCAAGTGGGGCGCGGGAGTTACACCGGGGAGCTGTTTTTT
>.|TRBJ2-1|TRBV25-1|.
CASSELSGYNEQFF
TGTGCCAGCAGTGAATTATCAGGGTACAATGAGCAGTTCTTC
>few|TRBJ2-2|TRBV9|.
CASSQDTYTGELFF
TGTGCCAGCAGCCAGGACACTTACACCGGGGAGCTGTTTTTT
>.|TRBJ2-2|TRBV28|TRBD1
CASRKQGNLGTGELFF
TGTGCCAGCAGGAAACAGGGGAATCTGGGCACCGGGGAGCTGTTTTTT
>.|TRBJ1-2|TRBV6-5|.
CASSSRLSYGYTF
TGTGCCAGCAGTTCGAGACTGAGCTATGGCTACACCTTC
>.|TRBJ2-1|TRBV5-1|TRBD2
CASSPGLAGAGEQFF
TGCGCCAGCAGCCCCGGACTAGCGGGAGCAGGGGAGCAGTTCTTC
>many|TRBJ2-2|TRBV24-1|TRBD2
CATSRSGLAGTGELFF
TGTGCCACCAGTAGGTCAGGACTAGCGGGAACCGGGGAGCTGTTTTTT
>.|TRBJ1-2|TRBV6-6|TRBD1
CASSLLRGTGEKYGYTF
TGTGCCAGCAGTCTTCTCCGGGGGACAGGGGAAAAGTATGGCTACACCTTC
>.|TRBJ1-4|TRBV7-2|TRBD1
CASSVDGTGNEKLFF
TGTGCCAGCAGCGTAGATGGGACAGGGAACGAAAAACTGTTTTTT
>.|TRBJ2-5|TRBV21-1|.
CASREGHPGYFQETQYF
TGTGCCAGCAGAGAGGGACACCCGGGATACTTCCAAGAGACCCAGTACTTC
>.|TRBJ2-3|TRBV9|.
CASSPNPDTDTQYF
TGTGCCAGCAGCCCAAATCCAGACACAGATACGCAGTATTTT
>.|TRBJ1-1|TRBV12-3/TRBV12-4|.
CASSWGQGTEAFF
TGTGCCAGCAGTTGGGGCCAGGGGACCGAAGCTTTCTTT
>.|TRBJ1-2|TRBV28|.
CASSPALGGLGYGYTF
TGTGCCAGCAGCCCCGCCCTGGGGGGGCTTGGCTATGGCTACACCTTC
>.|TRBJ2-2|TRBV5-1|TRBD1
CASSLGSGGHGELFF
TGCGCCAGCAGCTTGGGGTCAGGGGGCCACGGGGAGCTGTTTTTT
>many|TRBJ2-1|TRBV4-2|TRBD2
CASSQDYSGGSYNEQFF
TGTGCCAGCAGCCAAGACTATAGCGGGGGCTCCTACAATGAGCAGTTCTTC